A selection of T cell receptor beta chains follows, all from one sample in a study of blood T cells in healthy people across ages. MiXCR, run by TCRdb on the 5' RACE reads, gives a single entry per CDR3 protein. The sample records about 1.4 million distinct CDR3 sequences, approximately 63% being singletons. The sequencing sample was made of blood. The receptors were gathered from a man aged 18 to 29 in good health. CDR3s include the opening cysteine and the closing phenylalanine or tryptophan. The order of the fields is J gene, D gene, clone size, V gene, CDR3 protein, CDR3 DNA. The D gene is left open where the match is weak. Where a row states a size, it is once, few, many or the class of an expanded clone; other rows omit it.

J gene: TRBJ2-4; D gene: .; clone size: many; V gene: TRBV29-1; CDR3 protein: CSVAQGRLAKNIQYF; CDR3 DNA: TGCAGCGTTGCTCAGGGTAGATTAGCCAAAAACATTCAGTACTTC
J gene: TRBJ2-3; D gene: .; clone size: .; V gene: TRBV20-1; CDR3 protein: CSARDPRTSTDTQYF; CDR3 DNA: TGCAGTGCTAGAGACCCCCGGACAAGCACAGATACGCAGTATTTT
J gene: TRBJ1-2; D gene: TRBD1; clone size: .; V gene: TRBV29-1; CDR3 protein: CSVEAQDRAYGYTF; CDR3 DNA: TGCAGCGTTGAAGCCCAGGACAGGGCTTATGGCTACACCTTC
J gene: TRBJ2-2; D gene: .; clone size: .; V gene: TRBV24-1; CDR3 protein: CATTDRRNTGELFF; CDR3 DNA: TGTGCCACCACAGACAGGAGAAACACCGGGGAGCTGTTTTTT
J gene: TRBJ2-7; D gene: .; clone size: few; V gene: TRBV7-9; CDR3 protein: CASSESQDEQYF; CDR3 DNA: TGTGCCAGCAGCGAGTCCCAGGACGAGCAGTACTTC
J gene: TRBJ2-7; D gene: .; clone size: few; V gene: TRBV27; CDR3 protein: CASSFMPPGTEQYF; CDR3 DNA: TGTGCCAGCAGTTTCATGCCCCCGGGGACCGAGCAGTACTTC
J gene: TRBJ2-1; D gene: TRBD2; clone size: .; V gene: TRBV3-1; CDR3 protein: CASSQVGLAGDEQFF; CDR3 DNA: TGTGCCAGCAGCCAAGTTGGACTAGCGGGAGATGAGCAGTTCTTC
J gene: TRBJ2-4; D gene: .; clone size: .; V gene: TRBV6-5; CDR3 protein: CASSYSPAGYGQYF; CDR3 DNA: TGTGCCAGCAGTTACTCCCCTGCGGGCTACGGGCAGTACTTC
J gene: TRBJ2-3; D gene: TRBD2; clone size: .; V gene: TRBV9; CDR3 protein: CASSAGGLYFPDTQYF; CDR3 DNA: TGTGCCAGCAGCGCGGGGGGGCTATATTTTCCAGATACGCAGTATTTT
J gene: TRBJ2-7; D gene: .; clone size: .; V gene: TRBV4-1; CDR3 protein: CASSQTTRTAAHEQYF; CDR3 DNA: TGCGCCAGCAGCCAAACCACAAGGACTGCCGCCCACGAGCAGTACTTC
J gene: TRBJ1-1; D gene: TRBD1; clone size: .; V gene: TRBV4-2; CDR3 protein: CASSQVPRGTVNTEAFF; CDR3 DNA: TGTGCCAGCAGCCAAGTTCCCAGGGGGACAGTGAACACTGAAGCTTTCTTT
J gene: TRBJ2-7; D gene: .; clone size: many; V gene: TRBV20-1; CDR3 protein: CSVKLSSYEQYF; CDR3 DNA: TGCAGTGTTAAGCTAAGCTCCTACGAGCAGTACTTC
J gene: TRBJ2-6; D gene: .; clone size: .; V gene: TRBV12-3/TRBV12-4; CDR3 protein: CASSFLGAGANVLTF; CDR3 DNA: TGTGCCAGCAGTTTTTTGGGAGCCGGGGCCAACGTCCTGACTTTC
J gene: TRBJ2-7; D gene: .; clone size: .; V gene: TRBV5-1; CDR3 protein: CASSDSPGNYEQYF; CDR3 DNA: TGCGCCAGCAGCGATAGTCCGGGGAACTACGAGCAGTACTTC
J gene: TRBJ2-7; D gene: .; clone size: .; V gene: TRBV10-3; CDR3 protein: CAIKPGTPGSEQYF; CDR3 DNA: TGTGCCATCAAACCCGGGACTCCCGGTTCCGAGCAGTACTTC
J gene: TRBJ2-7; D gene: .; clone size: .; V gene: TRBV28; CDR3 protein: CASSFDRHSYEQYF; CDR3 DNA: TGTGCCAGCAGTTTCGACAGGCACTCCTACGAGCAGTACTTC
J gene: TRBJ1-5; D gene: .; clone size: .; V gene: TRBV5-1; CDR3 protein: CASSWGDGSNQPQHF; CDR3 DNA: TGCGCCAGCAGCTGGGGGGACGGTAGCAATCAGCCCCAGCATTTT
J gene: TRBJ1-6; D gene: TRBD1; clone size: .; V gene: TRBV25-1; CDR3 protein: CASSEMRRTGERSPLHF; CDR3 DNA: TGTGCCAGCAGTGAAATGCGGAGGACAGGGGAAAGGTCACCCCTCCACTTT
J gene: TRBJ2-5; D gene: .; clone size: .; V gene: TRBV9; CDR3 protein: CASSVAPEKETQYF; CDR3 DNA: TGTGCCAGCAGCGTAGCTCCGGAGAAAGAGACCCAGTACTTC
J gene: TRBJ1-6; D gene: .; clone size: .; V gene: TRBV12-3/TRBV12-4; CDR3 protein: CASSDNSPLHF; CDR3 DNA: TGTGCCAGCAGTGATAATTCACCCCTCCACTTT
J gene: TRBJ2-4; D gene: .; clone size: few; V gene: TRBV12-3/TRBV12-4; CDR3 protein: CASSLGPSLAKNIQYF; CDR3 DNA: TGTGCCAGCAGTTTAGGTCCCAGTCTAGCCAAAAACATTCAGTACTTC
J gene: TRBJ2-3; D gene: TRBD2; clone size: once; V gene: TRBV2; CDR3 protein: CASSETSGATDTQYF; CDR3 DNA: TGTGCCAGCAGTGAGACTAGCGGGGCCACAGATACGCAGTATTTT
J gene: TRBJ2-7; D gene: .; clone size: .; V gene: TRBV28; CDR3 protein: CASTYPGIKSYEQYF; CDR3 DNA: TGTGCCAGCACCTATCCGGGGATAAAATCCTACGAGCAGTACTTC
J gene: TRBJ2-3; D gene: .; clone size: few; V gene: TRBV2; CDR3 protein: CASSPIATQYF; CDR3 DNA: TGTGCCAGCAGCCCCATTGCTACGCAGTATTTT
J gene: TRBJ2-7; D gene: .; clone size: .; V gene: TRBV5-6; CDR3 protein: CASSVAKGQLVNEQYF; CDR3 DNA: TGTGCCAGCAGCGTGGCCAAAGGACAGTTAGTCAATGAGCAGTACTTC
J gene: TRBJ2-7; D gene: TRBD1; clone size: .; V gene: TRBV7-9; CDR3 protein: CASSLNTGERSYEQYF; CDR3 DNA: TGTGCCAGCAGCTTAAATACAGGGGAGAGGTCCTACGAGCAGTACTTC
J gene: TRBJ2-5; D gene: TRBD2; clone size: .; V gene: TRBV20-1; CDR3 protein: CSGTSGYQETQYF; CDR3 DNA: TGCAGTGGGACTAGCGGCTACCAAGAGACCCAGTACTTC
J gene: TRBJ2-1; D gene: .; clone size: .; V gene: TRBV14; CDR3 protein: CASGGDLPNNEQFF; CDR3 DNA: TGTGCCAGCGGAGGGGACCTACCCAACAATGAGCAGTTCTTC
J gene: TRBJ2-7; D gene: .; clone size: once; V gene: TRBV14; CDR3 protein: CASSPHGDAYGQYF; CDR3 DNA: TGTGCCAGCAGCCCCCACGGCGATGCCTACGGGCAGTACTTC
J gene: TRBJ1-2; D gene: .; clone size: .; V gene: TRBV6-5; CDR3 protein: CATRRTQNYGYTF; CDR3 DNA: TGTGCCACCCGACGGACCCAGAACTATGGCTACACCTTC
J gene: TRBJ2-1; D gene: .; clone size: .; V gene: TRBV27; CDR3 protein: CASSFGPSTFF; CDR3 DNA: TGTGCCAGCAGTTTCGGGCCCTCGACGTTCTTC
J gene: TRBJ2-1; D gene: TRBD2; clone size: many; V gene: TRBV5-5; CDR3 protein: CASSLVGRANEQFF; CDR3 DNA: TGTGCCAGCAGCTTGGTTGGGAGGGCCAATGAGCAGTTCTTC
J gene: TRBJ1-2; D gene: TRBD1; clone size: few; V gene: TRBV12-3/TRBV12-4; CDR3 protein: CASREGGQGYGYTF; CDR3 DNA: TGTGCCAGCAGGGAAGGTGGACAGGGGTATGGCTACACCTTC
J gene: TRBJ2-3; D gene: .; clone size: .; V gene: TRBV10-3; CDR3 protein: CATGPGNTADTQYF; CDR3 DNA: TGTGCCACAGGGCCGGGAAACACAGCAGATACGCAGTATTTT
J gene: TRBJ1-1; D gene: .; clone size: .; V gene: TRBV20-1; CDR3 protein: CSATEERWSALNTEAFF; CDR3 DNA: TGCAGTGCTACTGAGGAAAGATGGAGTGCGTTGAACACTGAAGCTTTCTTT
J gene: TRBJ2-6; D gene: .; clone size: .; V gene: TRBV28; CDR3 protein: CASSAEYRVTSVVSGANVLTF; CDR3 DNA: TGTGCCAGCAGTGCCGAATACAGGGTAACTAGCGTTGTGTCTGGGGCCAACGTCCTGACTTTC
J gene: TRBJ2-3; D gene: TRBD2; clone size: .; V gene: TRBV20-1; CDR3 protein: CSANFPGLAGGPTRPDTQYF; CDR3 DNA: TGCAGTGCTAATTTCCCGGGACTAGCGGGAGGGCCGACGAGGCCAGATACGCAGTATTTT
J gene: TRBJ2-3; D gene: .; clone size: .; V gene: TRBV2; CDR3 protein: CASHSVPGTDTQYF; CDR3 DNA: TGTGCCAGCCATTCGGTTCCCGGCACAGATACGCAGTATTTT
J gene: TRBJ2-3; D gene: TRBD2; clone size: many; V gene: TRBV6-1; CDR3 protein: CASSKLAGETDTQYF; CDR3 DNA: TGTGCCAGCAGCAAACTAGCGGGAGAGACAGATACGCAGTATTTT
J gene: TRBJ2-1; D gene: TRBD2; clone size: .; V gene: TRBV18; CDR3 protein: CASSPPVAQRGFYNEQFF; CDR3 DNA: TGTGCCAGCTCACCACCGGTGGCCCAGCGGGGATTTTACAATGAGCAGTTCTTC
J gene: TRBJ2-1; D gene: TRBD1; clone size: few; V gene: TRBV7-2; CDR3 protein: CASTPRKVVTGSNEQFF; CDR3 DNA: TGTGCCAGCACTCCAAGGAAGGTTGTGACAGGGTCAAATGAGCAGTTCTTC
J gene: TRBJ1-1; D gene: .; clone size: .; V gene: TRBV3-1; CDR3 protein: CASSQPGAGTEAFF; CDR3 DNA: TGTGCCAGCAGCCAACCGGGGGCGGGGACTGAAGCTTTCTTT
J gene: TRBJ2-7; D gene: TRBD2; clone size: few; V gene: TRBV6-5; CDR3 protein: CASSLTTSGGPYEQYF; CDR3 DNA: TGTGCCAGCAGCCTAACTACTAGCGGGGGCCCCTACGAGCAGTACTTC
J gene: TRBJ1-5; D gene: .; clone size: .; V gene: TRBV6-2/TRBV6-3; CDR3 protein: CASSLWRDDQPQHF; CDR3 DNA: TGTGCCAGCAGTTTATGGCGGGACGATCAGCCCCAGCATTTT
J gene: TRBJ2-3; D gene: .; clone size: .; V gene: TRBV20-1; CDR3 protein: CSARELYPGAADTQYF; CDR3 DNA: TGCAGTGCTAGAGAGCTGTATCCGGGAGCAGCAGATACGCAGTATTTT
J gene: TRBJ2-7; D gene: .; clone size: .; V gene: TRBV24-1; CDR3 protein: CATSDPRLPTGEQYF; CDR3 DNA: TGTGCCACCAGTGATCCCCGACTCCCGACGGGGGAGCAGTACTTC